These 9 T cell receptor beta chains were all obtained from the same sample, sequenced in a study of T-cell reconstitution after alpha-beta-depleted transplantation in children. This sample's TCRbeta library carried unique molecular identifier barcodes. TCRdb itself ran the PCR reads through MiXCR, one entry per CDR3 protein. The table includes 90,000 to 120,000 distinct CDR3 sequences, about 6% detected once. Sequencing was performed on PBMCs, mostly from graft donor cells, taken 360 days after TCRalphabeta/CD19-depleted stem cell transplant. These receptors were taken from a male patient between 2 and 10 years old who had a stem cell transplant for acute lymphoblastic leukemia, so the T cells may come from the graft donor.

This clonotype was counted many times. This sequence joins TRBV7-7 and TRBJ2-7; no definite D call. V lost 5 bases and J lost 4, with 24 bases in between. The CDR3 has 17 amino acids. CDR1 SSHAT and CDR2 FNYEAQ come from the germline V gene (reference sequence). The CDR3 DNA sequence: TGTGCCAGCAGCGACACCTTCTCCGGGTTTCCTCTGTACGAGCAGTACTTC. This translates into CASSDTFSGFPLYEQYF. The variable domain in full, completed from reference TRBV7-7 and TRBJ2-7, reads GAGVSQSPRYKVTKRGQDVTLRCDPISSHATLYWYQQALGQGPEFLTYFNYEAQPDKSGLPSDRFSAERPEGSISTLTIQRTEQRDSAMYRCASSDTFSGFPLYEQYFGPGTRLTVT.

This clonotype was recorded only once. In DNA form, the CDR3 reads TGTGCCAGCAGTGACAGGGAAGGGCAAGAGACCCAGTACTTC. This translates into CASSDREGQETQYF. The chain is built from TRBV6-1 and TRBJ2-5; possibly TRBD1 for D (5 bases). Germline V CDR1 and CDR2: MNHNS, SASEGT. The CDR3 contains 14 residues. Trimming took 3 bases from V and 2 from J, leaving 10 bases between them.

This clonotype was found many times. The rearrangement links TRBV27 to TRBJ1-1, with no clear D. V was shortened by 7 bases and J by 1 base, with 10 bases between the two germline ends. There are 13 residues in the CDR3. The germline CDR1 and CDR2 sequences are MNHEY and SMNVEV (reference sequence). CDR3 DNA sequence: TGTGCCAGCATCCCTGCCTCGAACACTGAAGCTTTCTTT. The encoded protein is CASIPASNTEAFF.

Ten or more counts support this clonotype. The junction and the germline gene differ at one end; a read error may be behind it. The CDR3 spells CATSTGTEAFF. The CDR3 nucleotides read TGCGCCACCAGCACCGGGACAGAAGCTTTCTTT. V gene TRBV5-1 combines with J gene TRBJ1-1; a possible D gene is TRBD1 (6 bases). Germline assignment: CDR1 SGHRS and CDR2 YFSETQ. CDR3 size: 11 residues.

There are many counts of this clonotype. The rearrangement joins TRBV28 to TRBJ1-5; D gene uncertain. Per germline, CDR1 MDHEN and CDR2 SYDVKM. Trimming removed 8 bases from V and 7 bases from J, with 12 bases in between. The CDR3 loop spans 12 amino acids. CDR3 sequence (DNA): TGTGCCAGCGGTAAGGGAAGGCAGCCCCAGCATTTT. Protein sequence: CASGKGRQPQHF. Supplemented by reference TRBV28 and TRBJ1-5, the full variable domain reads DVKVTQSSRYLVKRTGEKVFLECVQDMDHENMFWYRQDPGLGLRLIYFSYDVKMKEKGDIPEGYSVSREKKERFSLILESASTNQTSMYLCASGKGRQPQHFGDGTRLSIL.

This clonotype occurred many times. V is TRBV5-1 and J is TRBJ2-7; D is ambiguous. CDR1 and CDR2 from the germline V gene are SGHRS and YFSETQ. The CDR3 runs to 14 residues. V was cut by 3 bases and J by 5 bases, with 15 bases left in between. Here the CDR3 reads CASSWRLPGDEQYF. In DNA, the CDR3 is TGCGCCAGCAGCTGGCGACTCCCTGGGGACGAGCAGTACTTC.

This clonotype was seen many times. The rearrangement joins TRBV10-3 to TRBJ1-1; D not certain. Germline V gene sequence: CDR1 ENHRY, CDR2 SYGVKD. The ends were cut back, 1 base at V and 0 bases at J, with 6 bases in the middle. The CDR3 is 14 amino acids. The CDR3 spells CAISEFKVNTEAFF. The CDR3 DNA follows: TGTGCCATCAGTGAGTTTAAAGTGAACACTGAAGCTTTCTTT.

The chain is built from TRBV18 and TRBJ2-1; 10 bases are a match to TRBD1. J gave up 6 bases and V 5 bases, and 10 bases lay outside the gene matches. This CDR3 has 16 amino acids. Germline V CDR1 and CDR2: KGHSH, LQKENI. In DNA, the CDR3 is TGTGCCAGCTCAGAATCGACAGGGGGCAGGATCAATGAGCAGTTCTTC. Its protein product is CASSESTGGRINEQFF.

CDR3 sequence (DNA): TGTGCCAGCAGCGGCGGACTCCCCGGAGATACGCAGTATTTT. This gives the protein CASSGGLPGDTQYF. The J gene is TRBJ2-3, the V gene TRBV5-5; maybe TRBD2 (5 bases). The germline V gene encodes CDR1 SGHKS and CDR2 YYEKEE (reference sequence). CDR3 length: 14 residues. V shed 4 bases and J shed 5 bases, with 14 bases lying between them.